These T cell receptor beta chains were read from a single sample in a study of T cell repertoires in cytomegalovirus infection. TCRdb itself ran the reads through MiXCR, one entry per CDR3 protein. The repertoire includes about 490,000 distinct CDR3 sequences, approximately 25% of them detected once, and 13% sits in the top ten. The sequencing sample was made of PBMCs. These receptors all come from a human donor in good health (CMV status not recorded). Some clones in this sample may be carry-over from other donors' samples. Each CDR3 is given with its conserved first and last residue.

V,J,CDR3
TRBV7-9,TRBJ2-5,CASSPEKTQYF
TRBV6-1,TRBJ2-6,CASSEHGGANVLTF
TRBV7-6,TRBJ1-2,CASSPPLWGQGFLQGYGYTF
TRBV30,TRBJ2-4,CAWSVRTSGIRLTKNIQYF
TRBV6-5,TRBJ2-2,CASSSRGRTGELFF
TRBV25-1,TRBJ2-2,CASSGKSWTGELFF
TRBV14,TRBJ1-2,CASSRVGGGLNDYTF
TRBV7-2,TRBJ2-7,CASSLMVGSYEQYF
TRBV29-1,TRBJ2-1,CSVDPGTSGRAGEQFF
TRBV7-8,TRBJ1-4,CASRSDRVSNEKLFF
TRBV9,TRBJ2-1,CASSVGQNLEQFF
TRBV6-6,TRBJ2-5,CASRETSGRETQYF
TRBV28,TRBJ1-5,CASSTLKGGTYQPQHF
TRBV7-8,TRBJ1-1,CASSLAQGSEGTEAFF
TRBV29-1,TRBJ2-2,CSARQGTNTGELFF
TRBV7-9,TRBJ2-5,CASSPPRGGRSSGETQYF
TRBV7-4,TRBJ2-2,CASTLGQATNTGELFF
TRBV7-2,TRBJ2-3,CASGGSPTDTQYF
TRBV7-9,TRBJ2-7,CASSATGLGEQYF
TRBV9,TRBJ1-2,CASSVEIREASGYTF
TRBV27,TRBJ2-3,CASRPAGASTDTQYF
TRBV19,TRBJ2-1,CASRRGTGDYNEQFF
TRBV10-3,TRBJ2-3,CAISDASGSADTQYF
TRBV28,TRBJ2-7,CASRSGTLAYEQYF
TRBV7-2,TRBJ1-4,CASSLSSTGRNEKLFF
TRBV6-5,TRBJ2-6,CASSLFRGSGANVLTF
TRBV7-2,TRBJ2-5,CASSTLAGQETQYF
TRBV15,TRBJ1-4,CATNPGRADEKLFF
TRBV19,TRBJ2-2,CASRRGGTGELFF
TRBV7-2,TRBJ1-1,CASSTRAGAEAFF
TRBV29-1,TRBJ1-1,CSVVNTWGTEAFF
TRBV4-1,TRBJ1-5,CASSQGPGQASNQPQHF
TRBV6-2/TRBV6-3,TRBJ1-1,CASSYGQVQGTEAFF
TRBV7-9,TRBJ1-3,CASSSGGSGNTIYF
TRBV4-3,TRBJ1-6,CASSQVAGNSPLHF
TRBV19,TRBJ2-7,CASSIGTSYEQYF
TRBV5-1,TRBJ2-1,CASSLGVSHNEQFF
TRBV7-2,TRBJ2-1,CASSQGSVYNEQFF
TRBV7-6,TRBJ2-3,CASSASRDPTDTQYF
TRBV20-1,TRBJ1-2,CSAPQGDGYTF
TRBV7-3,TRBJ2-5,CASSRQTGTQETQYF
TRBV7-2,TRBJ1-6,CASTIDSSSYNSPLHF
TRBV19,TRBJ2-3,CASTATVSTDTQYF
TRBV19,TRBJ1-5,CASRTDYQPQHF
TRBV7-6,TRBJ2-3,CASSLAYLIGADTQYF
TRBV7-9,TRBJ1-2,CASSRDVGYGYTF
TRBV15,TRBJ1-5,CATSRGQGNQPQHF
TRBV12-3/TRBV12-4,TRBJ2-7,CASSPRKTGTGGREQYF
TRBV4-3,TRBJ1-3,CASSHEDGNTIYF
TRBV7-2,TRBJ2-3,CASSLGGYGVDTQYF
TRBV6-2/TRBV6-3,TRBJ2-7,CASSRSTAYEQYF
TRBV14,TRBJ2-1,CASSQVTLLAGGYHEQFF